This T cell receptor (beta chain) was retrieved from a study of blood T cell repertoires in COVID-19. Generated by immunoSEQ multiplex PCR, the TCRdb table keeps only in-frame clones and is missing some. This repertoire shows around 180,000 clones, 89% found once; its top ten account for under 3%. Germline CDR1 is SGHTA and CDR2 is FQGNSA. With V trimmed by 8 bases and J by 7 bases, 19 bases remained unmatched. The CDR3 has 17 amino acids. The chain is built from TRBV7-2 and TRBJ2-5, with TRBD1 identical over 10 bases. Sequencing was performed on PBMCs or T cells enriched from blood (not recorded which). The sequence was obtained from a woman aged 40 to 50 with acute COVID-19. CDR3 amino acids: CASRPGTGEGGGGTQYF. The CDR3 DNA follows: TGTGCCAGCCGTCCCGGGACAGGGGAAGGGGGCGGAGGGACCCAGTACTTC.